Listed below are T cell receptor beta chains from one sample, sequenced in a study of CD8+ T cells in alopecia areata. The assay was immunoSEQ multiplex PCR, and TCRdb's table has in-frame clones only and misses some. The sample has approximately 100,000 clones, about 45% seen once. The sample consisted of CD4+ T cells sorted from blood. The receptors stem from a human donor with alopecia areata. Both conserved end residues are part of each CDR3. The D gene is left open where the match is weak. Clone size, where shown, is once, few, many, or a class for clones that have expanded.

>.|TRBV23-1|.|TRBJ2-4
CASSQSNVAKNIQYF
TGCGCCAGCAGTCAATCTAACGTGGCCAAAAACATTCAGTACTTC
>.|TRBV18|.|TRBJ1-2
CASSLSDRIHGYTF
TGTGCCAGCTCACTATCGGACAGAATACATGGCTACACCTTC
>.|TRBV5-1|.|TRBJ1-1
CASSFGPTNTEAFF
TGCGCCAGCAGCTTCGGACCCACTAACACTGAAGCTTTCTTT
>TRBD1|TRBV4-1|.|TRBJ2-7
CASSHLGQGNYEQYF
TGCGCCAGCAGCCACCTGGGACAGGGGAACTACGAGCAGTACTTC
>.|TRBV29-1|.|TRBJ2-7
CSVDRVGHYEQYF
TGCAGCGTTGACCGCGTTGGACACTACGAGCAGTACTTC
>.|TRBV30|.|TRBJ1-2
CAWSEGFTFHYGYTF
TGTGCCTGGAGCGAAGGCTTTACATTTCACTATGGCTACACCTTC
>.|TRBV4-1|once|TRBJ2-3
CASSQPIQSDTQYF
TGCGCCAGCAGCCAACCGATCCAATCGGATACGCAGTATTTT
>.|TRBV7-2|.|TRBJ2-7
CASSLDSNSYEQYF
TGTGCCAGCAGCTTAGACTCGAACTCCTACGAGCAGTACTTC
>.|TRBV4-1|.|TRBJ2-1
CASSQVGRSNEQFF
TGCGCCAGCAGCCAAGTTGGCAGATCGAATGAGCAGTTCTTC
>TRBD2|TRBV5-1|.|TRBJ2-1
CASSTGLAGGSNEQFF
TGCGCCAGCAGCACGGGACTAGCGGGAGGTTCCAATGAGCAGTTCTTC